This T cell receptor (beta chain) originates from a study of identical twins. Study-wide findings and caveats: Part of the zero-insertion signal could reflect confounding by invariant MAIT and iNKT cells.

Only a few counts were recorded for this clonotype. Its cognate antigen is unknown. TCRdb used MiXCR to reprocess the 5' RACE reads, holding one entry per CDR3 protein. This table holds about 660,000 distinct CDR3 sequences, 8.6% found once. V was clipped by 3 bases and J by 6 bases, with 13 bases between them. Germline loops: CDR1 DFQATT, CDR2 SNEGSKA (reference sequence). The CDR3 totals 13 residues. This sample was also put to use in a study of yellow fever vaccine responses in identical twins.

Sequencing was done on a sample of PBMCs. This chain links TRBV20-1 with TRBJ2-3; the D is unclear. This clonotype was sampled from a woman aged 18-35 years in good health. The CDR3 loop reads CSARASPSDTQYF. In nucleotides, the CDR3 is TGCAGTGCTAGGGCATCCCCCTCTGATACGCAGTATTTT.